These T cell receptor beta chains were read from a single sample in a study of cytomegalovirus exposure and HLA in healthy donors. Clones were read by immunoSEQ multiplex PCR, and TCRdb kept only the in-frame ones, dropping some. This table has 120,000 to 150,000 clones, 79% appearing once. The sequenced sample consisted of PBMCs. All receptors come from a man younger than 35 in good health and CMV-seronegative. Both conserved end residues are part of each CDR3. Each record gives: clone size, D gene, V gene, J gene, CDR3 protein, CDR3 DNA. The D gene is left open where the match is weak. Only some rows state a clone size, as once, few, many or a class for expanded clones.

size: -; D: TRBD2; V: TRBV4-2; J: TRBJ2-2; CDR3: CASSLTWGGGETGELFF; DNA: TGTGCCAGCAGCCTCACCTGGGGCGGGGGGGAGACCGGGGAGCTGTTTTTT
size: -; D: TRBD2; V: TRBV14; J: TRBJ2-1; CDR3: CASSQDWTSGVLLSYNEQFF; DNA: TGTGCCAGCAGCCAAGATTGGACTAGCGGGGTTCTACTATCCTACAATGAGCAGTTCTTC
size: -; D: TRBD1; V: TRBV27; J: TRBJ1-5; CDR3: CASADRGGNQPQHF; DNA: TGTGCCAGCGCGGACAGGGGCGGCAATCAGCCCCAGCATTTT
size: -; D: TRBD1; V: TRBV7-9; J: TRBJ1-1; CDR3: CASSEGQQNTEAFF; DNA: TGTGCCAGCAGCGAGGGACAGCAGAACACTGAAGCTTTCTTT
size: -; D: -; V: TRBV19; J: TRBJ1-2; CDR3: CASSSSGRVYGYTF; DNA: TGTGCCAGTAGCTCCAGCGGACGGGTTTATGGCTACACCTTC
size: -; D: -; V: TRBV5-4; J: TRBJ1-1; CDR3: CASSILKTALNTEAFF; DNA: TGTGCCAGCAGCATACTAAAGACAGCCTTGAACACTGAAGCTTTCTTT
size: -; D: -; V: TRBV27; J: TRBJ1-5; CDR3: CASSLSSLGQYDQPQHF; DNA: TGTGCCAGCAGTTTATCCTCCTTGGGGCAGTACGATCAGCCCCAGCATTTT
size: -; D: TRBD1; V: TRBV6-5; J: TRBJ1-4; CDR3: CASSTRGQGAEKLFF; DNA: TGTGCCAGCAGTACTCGGGGACAGGGGGCGGAAAAACTGTTTTTT
size: -; D: -; V: TRBV9; J: TRBJ2-7; CDR3: CASNPQGSSYEQYF; DNA: TGTGCCAGCAACCCCCAGGGTAGCTCCTACGAGCAGTACTTC
size: -; D: TRBD2; V: TRBV25-1; J: TRBJ2-5; CDR3: CASSPTWEGGETQYF; DNA: TGTGCCAGCAGTCCGACTTGGGAGGGCGGAGAGACCCAGTACTTC
size: -; D: -; V: TRBV6-5; J: TRBJ2-3; CDR3: CASSPFAGRTDTQYF; DNA: TGTGCCAGCAGCCCCTTCGCAGGAAGAACAGATACGCAGTATTTT
size: -; D: -; V: TRBV5-6; J: TRBJ2-1; CDR3: CASSLGGSSYNEQFF; DNA: TGTGCCAGCAGCTTAGGAGGGAGCTCCTACAATGAGCAGTTCTTC
size: -; D: TRBD2; V: TRBV2; J: TRBJ2-1; CDR3: CASSPLAGAENEQFF; DNA: TGTGCCAGCAGTCCGTTAGCGGGGGCCGAGAATGAGCAGTTCTTC
size: -; D: TRBD1; V: TRBV30; J: TRBJ1-1; CDR3: CAYTRGVNTEAFF; DNA: TGTGCCTACACCAGGGGGGTGAACACTGAAGCTTTCTTT
size: -; D: TRBD1; V: TRBV6-5; J: TRBJ1-4; CDR3: CASRPGQRNEKLFF; DNA: TGTGCCAGCAGACCGGGACAGCGTAATGAAAAACTGTTTTTT
size: -; D: TRBD1; V: TRBV2; J: TRBJ1-6; CDR3: CASGEPGTANSPLHF; DNA: TGTGCCAGCGGAGAACCCGGGACAGCTAATTCACCCCTCCACTTT
size: -; D: TRBD1; V: TRBV18; J: TRBJ2-2; CDR3: CASSPLLHRQGAVGNTGELFF; DNA: TGTGCCAGCTCCCCCCTCCTGCACCGTCAGGGGGCTGTGGGAAACACCGGGGAGCTGTTTTTT
size: -; D: -; V: TRBV28; J: TRBJ1-2; CDR3: CASSPAGYGYTF; DNA: TGTGCCAGCAGTCCTGCGGGCTATGGCTACACCTTC
size: -; D: -; V: TRBV7-2; J: TRBJ2-7; CDR3: CASRQGQYSYEQYF; DNA: TGTGCCAGCAGACAAGGACAGTACTCCTACGAGCAGTACTTC
size: -; D: -; V: TRBV10-3; J: TRBJ2-1; CDR3: CAISFTGSYNEQFF; DNA: TGTGCCATCAGTTTTACAGGGTCCTACAATGAGCAGTTCTTC
size: -; D: TRBD1; V: TRBV30; J: TRBJ2-7; CDR3: CAHGTGWHSEQYF; DNA: TGTGCCCACGGGACAGGGTGGCATAGCGAGCAGTACTTC
size: -; D: -; V: TRBV4-1; J: TRBJ2-7; CDR3: CASSQGGQFSEQYF; DNA: TGCGCCAGCAGCCAAGGTGGACAGTTCTCCGAGCAGTACTTC
size: -; D: -; V: TRBV7-2; J: TRBJ1-2; CDR3: CASSLGGLRDGYTF; DNA: TGTGCCAGCAGCTTAGGAGGTTTAAGAGATGGCTACACCTTC
size: -; D: -; V: TRBV18; J: TRBJ1-1; CDR3: CASSPPLQTEAFF; DNA: TGTGCCAGCTCACCACCGCTTCAGACTGAAGCTTTCTTT
size: -; D: TRBD1; V: TRBV30; J: TRBJ2-6; CDR3: CAWSGQGWSGANVLTF; DNA: TGTGCCTGGAGTGGACAGGGGTGGTCTGGGGCCAACGTCCTGACTTTC
size: -; D: TRBD1; V: TRBV5-1; J: TRBJ2-7; CDR3: CASSLVTGSVDEQYF; DNA: TGCGCCAGCAGCTTGGTGACAGGGAGTGTGGACGAGCAGTACTTC
size: few; D: TRBD1; V: TRBV6-6; J: TRBJ1-2; CDR3: CASSTGTDNYGYTF; DNA: TGTGCCAGCAGTACCGGGACAGATAACTATGGCTACACCTTC
size: -; D: -; V: TRBV19; J: TRBJ1-2; CDR3: CASSKRTGLANYGYTF; DNA: TGTGCCAGTAGTAAACGCACAGGTTTAGCTAACTATGGCTACACCTTC
size: -; D: -; V: TRBV6-6; J: TRBJ1-5; CDR3: CASRAQGINQPQHF; DNA: TGTGCCAGCAGGGCCCAGGGTATCAATCAGCCCCAGCATTTT
size: once; D: -; V: TRBV25-1; J: TRBJ2-1; CDR3: CASSYDRYNEQFF; DNA: TGTGCCAGCAGCTACGACAGGTACAATGAGCAGTTCTTC
size: once; D: -; V: TRBV7-2; J: TRBJ2-3; CDR3: CASSHSTGGGTDTQYF; DNA: TGTGCCAGCAGCCATTCAACAGGGGGGGGCACAGATACGCAGTATTTT
size: -; D: -; V: TRBV5-1; J: TRBJ2-1; CDR3: CASSPRDNSYNEQFF; DNA: TGCGCCAGCAGCCCCCGGGACAACTCCTACAATGAGCAGTTCTTC
size: -; D: TRBD1; V: TRBV7-9; J: TRBJ2-4; CDR3: CSSSPRQGAAKNIQYF; DNA: TGTTCCAGCAGCCCCCGACAGGGGGCGGCCAAAAACATTCAGTACTTC
size: -; D: -; V: TRBV7-2; J: TRBJ2-3; CDR3: CASRYSGTDTQYF; DNA: TGTGCCAGCAGGTATTCAGGGACAGATACGCAGTATTTT
size: -; D: TRBD1; V: TRBV5-1; J: TRBJ2-7; CDR3: CASSTGGSEQYF; DNA: TGCGCCAGCAGTACAGGGGGCTCCGAGCAGTACTTC
size: once; D: TRBD2; V: TRBV5-1; J: TRBJ2-3; CDR3: CASSRGLAASTDTQYF; DNA: TGCGCCAGCAGCCGGGGACTAGCAGCTAGCACAGATACGCAGTATTTT
size: -; D: TRBD1; V: TRBV19; J: TRBJ2-2; CDR3: CASSPSVGLGAGGNTGELFF; DNA: TGTGCCAGTAGTCCAAGCGTCGGGTTGGGGGCAGGGGGGAACACCGGGGAGCTGTTTTTT
size: few; D: TRBD1; V: TRBV5-6; J: TRBJ1-6; CDR3: CASSLAQGAGNSPLHF; DNA: TGTGCCAGCAGCTTGGCACAGGGGGCAGGCAATTCACCCCTCCACTTT
size: -; D: -; V: TRBV5-5; J: TRBJ1-5; CDR3: CASSPVLVRIQPQHF; DNA: TGTGCCAGCAGCCCCGTACTCGTGCGGATCCAGCCCCAGCATTTT
size: -; D: TRBD1; V: TRBV4-2; J: TRBJ1-1; CDR3: CASSRRRTGDETEAFF; DNA: TGTGCCAGCAGCCGCCGCAGGACAGGGGATGAAACTGAAGCTTTCTTT
size: -; D: -; V: TRBV2; J: TRBJ1-1; CDR3: CASSEGGPFLWGRAFF; DNA: TGTGCCAGCAGTGAAGGGGGACCGTTTCTCTGGGGGCGGGCTTTCTTT
size: few; D: TRBD1; V: TRBV6-1; J: TRBJ2-7; CDR3: CASREVGQGAHEQYF; DNA: TGTGCCAGCAGGGAGGTCGGACAGGGGGCCCACGAGCAGTACTTC
size: -; D: TRBD2; V: TRBV7-8; J: TRBJ2-7; CDR3: CASSLERGVAYEQYF; DNA: TGTGCCAGCAGCTTAGAGCGGGGGGTAGCCTACGAGCAGTACTTC
size: -; D: TRBD1; V: TRBV4-3; J: TRBJ1-4; CDR3: CASSQDTGVEKLFF; DNA: TGCGCCAGCAGCCAAGATACAGGGGTTGAAAAACTGTTTTTT
size: -; D: TRBD2; V: TRBV18; J: TRBJ2-1; CDR3: CASSPLGGGTNNEQFF; DNA: TGTGCCAGCTCACCACTTGGCGGGGGGACTAACAATGAGCAGTTCTTC
size: -; D: -; V: TRBV19; J: TRBJ1-1; CDR3: CASSMNRVTEAFF; DNA: TGTGCCAGTAGTATGAACAGGGTCACTGAAGCTTTCTTT